These 26 T cell receptor beta chains originate from one sample sequenced in a study of blood T cells in healthy people across ages. The use of a sample-barcoded 5' primer and a J-beta primer mix characterized a second PCR of roughly 6 to 11 cycles. TCRdb reanalysed the 5' RACE reads using MiXCR and keeps one entry per CDR3 protein. Of 1 million or so distinct CDR3 sequences in the sample, around 25% were seen once. This sample was shared with a second study, whose subject was T cells of mothers and their children.

The sequenced sample consisted of blood. Receptors were obtained from a girl aged 2-10 years in good health.

J is TRBJ2-5 and V is TRBV5-1; tentatively, D is TRBD1 (5 bases). Germline V gives CDR1 SGHRS, CDR2 YFSETQ. Trimming took 3 bases from V and 2 from J, leaving 14 bases between them. There are 15 residues in the CDR3. The CDR3: CASSSYLGPQETQYF. The CDR3 DNA reads as TGCGCCAGCAGCTCCTACTTGGGGCCACAAGAGACCCAGTACTTC.

The J gene is TRBJ2-1, the V gene TRBV19, with 8 bases lining up with TRBD2. The CDR3 spans 15 residues. Unmatched junction bases numbered 6, after V lost 3 bases and J lost 5 bases. Germline V lookup: CDR1 LNHDA, CDR2 SQIVND (reference sequence). The chain's CDR3 is CASSMWRGADNEQFF. CDR3 nucleotide sequence: TGTGCCAGTAGTATGTGGCGGGGGGCAGACAATGAGCAGTTCTTC.

The CDR3 nucleotides read TGTGCCAGCAGCTTTCTGGGGACAGGGGATTCACCCCTCCACTTT. It codes for CASSFLGTGDSPLHF. This chain connects TRBV7-3 to TRBJ1-6; 10 positions match TRBD1. With V trimmed by 3 bases and J by 8 bases, 4 bases remained unmatched. Per the germline V gene, CDR1 is SGHTA and CDR2 is FQGTGA. There are 15 residues in the CDR3.

This clonotype was picked up a small number of times. The CDR3 here is CASRAYREAAYGYTF. Here the CDR3 DNA reads TGTGCCAGCAGGGCGTACCGGGAGGCTGCCTATGGCTACACCTTC. The V gene is TRBV2, the J gene TRBJ1-2; D remains ambiguous. V was clipped by 6 bases and J by 4 bases, with 18 bases between them. Germline V CDR1 and CDR2: SNHLY, FYNNEI. The CDR3 spans 15 residues.

This clonotype was observed a few times. CDR3 region: CASSLMGLAGVVDTQYF. The CDR3 region has the DNA TGTGCCAGCAGTTTAATGGGACTAGCGGGAGTGGTAGATACGCAGTATTTT. The rearrangement uses TRBV28 and TRBJ2-3; the match to TRBD2 covers 14 bases. Germline V CDR1 and CDR2: MDHEN, SYDVKM. This CDR3 is 17 amino acids long. The junction had 6 bases not matched to a gene; V was cut back by 2 bases and J by 5 bases.

This chain uses TRBV3-1 with TRBJ2-6; D perhaps matches TRBD2 (5 bases). Germline V gives CDR1 LGHDT, CDR2 YNNKEL (reference sequence). The ends were cut back, 3 bases at V and 0 bases at J, with 18 bases in the middle. The CDR3 totals 19 residues. The CDR3 spells CASSQPRAAASSGANVLTF. CDR3 coding DNA: TGTGCCAGCAGCCAGCCGAGGGCAGCTGCCTCCTCTGGGGCCAACGTCCTGACTTTC.

This clonotype was picked up a small number of times. Germline is not matched at one junction end, which may reflect a read error. J is TRBJ1-2 and V is TRBV29-1; a possible D gene is TRBD1 (5 bases). The length of the CDR3 is 13 residues. Germline V gene data show CDR1 as SQVTM and CDR2 as ANQGSEA. The DNA of the CDR3 is TGCAGCGTGGAAGGACAAGAGGGCTATGGCTACACCTTC. Amino acid sequence: CSVEGQEGYGYTF.

The V call is TRBV7-2, the J call TRBJ2-1, with TRBD2 matching over 8 bases. The J call may be in error: the DNA end matches TRBJ2-5 better. Germline-derived CDR1 and CDR2 are SGHTA and FQGNSA. The CDR3 is 14 amino acids. The CDR3 bases are TGTGCCAGCAGCATCCAAGCGGGAGTAGAGACCCAGTACTTC. This codes for CASSIQAGVETQYF.

This clonotype was counted only a few times. This chain connects TRBV7-2 to TRBJ2-1; TRBD2 aligns across 14 bases. Unmatched junction bases numbered 9, after V lost 5 bases and J lost 9 bases. CDR1 is SGHTA and CDR2 is FQGNSA in the germline V gene. The CDR3 consists of 16 residues. The CDR3 DNA sequence: TGTGCCAGCAGCCCCCCGACTAGCGGGGGGGCACGTGAGCAGTTCTTC. This encodes CASSPPTSGGAREQFF.

The chain has TRBV20-1 and TRBJ1-1; D gene ambiguous. Germline CDR1 reads DFQATT; CDR2 reads SNEGSKA (reference sequence). Trimming removed 5 bases from V and 4 bases from J, with 20 bases in between. The CDR3 is made up of 15 amino acids. CDR3 nucleotides: TGCAGTGCTCGAAATTCCGGGGAGGGAAGCACTGAAGCTTTCTTT. Translating it yields CSARNSGEGSTEAFF.

CDR3 sequence reads: CASSSDRAYGYTF. The DNA for the CDR3 is TGTGCCAGCAGTTCCGACAGGGCATATGGCTACACCTTC. The rearrangement links TRBV27 to TRBJ1-2, with 7 positions matching TRBD1. Losses at the gene ends were 4 bases for V and 5 bases for J; bases not matched to a gene: 4. This CDR3 spans 13 amino acids. The germline CDR1 and CDR2 sequences are MNHEY and SMNVEV (reference sequence).

The CDR3 sequence is CASSGAGDFPDTQYF. CDR3 sequence (DNA): TGTGCCAGCAGCGGAGCGGGAGACTTTCCAGATACGCAGTATTTT. The J gene is TRBJ2-3, the V gene TRBV9; 8 bases agree with TRBD2. This CDR3 is built from 15 residues. Looked up from germline, CDR1 is SGDLS and CDR2 is YYNGEE. V lost 3 bases and J lost 4; bases outside the gene matches: 7.

This clonotype was seen a few times. The chain links TRBV28 to TRBJ2-1, with D possibly TRBD1 on 5 matching bases. The CDR3 has 13 residues. Deletions cut 6 bases from V and 7 bases from J, with 13 bases between. Germline values: CDR1 MDHEN, CDR2 SYDVKM. CDR3 in DNA: TGTGCCAGCAGCCCGCCCAGGGCGAATGAGCAGTTCTTC. Amino acid sequence: CASSPPRANEQFF.

This clonotype has just a few counts. The chain links TRBV24-1 to TRBJ2-5, with D possibly being TRBD2 (6 bases). The J call may be in error: the DNA end matches TRBJ2-1 better. Germline V CDR1 and CDR2: KGHDR, SFDVKD. The CDR3 contains 16 residues. CDR3 loop: CATSDLRLAYGDEQFF. CDR3 nucleotides: TGTGCCACCAGTGATTTGAGGCTAGCGTACGGCGATGAGCAGTTCTTC.

This clonotype was seen only a few times. With a much larger clone just one base away, this may be a read error. This chain joins TRBV12-3 or TRBV12-4 and TRBJ1-2; 10 nucleotides line up with TRBD1. This CDR3 region has 14 residues. The J segment lost 8 bases and the V segment lost 6 bases, leaving 9 bases of the junction unmatched. The CDR3 loop is CASSPVPGQGGYTF. The CDR3 region has the DNA TGTGCCAGCAGCCCAGTCCCGGGACAGGGGGGCTACACCTTC.

CDR3 coding DNA: TGCAGCGTTAACAAGCAGGGCTACGAGCAGTACTTC. It translates to CSVNKQGYEQYF. The rearrangement uses TRBV29-1 and TRBJ2-5; weak D call: TRBD1 (5 bases). The J call could be wrong; TRBJ2-7 is a better fit for the DNA end. Germline CDR1 and CDR2: SQVTM and ANQGSEA. This CDR3 is built from 12 residues.

The chain carries TRBV27 and TRBJ1-2; the D is unclear. V lost 6 bases, J lost 6 bases, and 11 bases lay in between. This CDR3 comprises 12 residues. Germline V gives CDR1 MNHEY, CDR2 SMNVEV (reference sequence). CDR3 nucleotides: TGTGCCAGCAGCCGCTCTGGGGATGGCTACACCTTC. Translation gives CASSRSGDGYTF.

The chain is built from TRBV29-1 and TRBJ1-2; D remains unclear. Per germline, CDR1 SQVTM and CDR2 ANQGSEA. V was cut by 3 bases and J by 4 bases, with 9 bases left in between. This CDR3 spans 12 amino acids. CDR3 in amino acids: CSVDIGVYGYTF. CDR3 in DNA: TGCAGCGTTGATATCGGGGTCTATGGCTACACCTTC. Based on the CDR3 plus reference TRBV29-1 and TRBJ1-2, the full variable domain is SAVISQKPSRDICQRGTSLTIQCQVDSQVTMMFWYRQQPGQSLTLIATANQGSEATYESGFVIDKFPISRPNLTFSTLTVSNMSPEDSSIYLCSVDIGVYGYTFGSGTRLTVV.

The chain couples TRBV20-1 to TRBJ2-5; 9 nucleotides align to TRBD2. V lost 2 bases to trimming and J lost 4 bases; unmatched junction nucleotides: 14. Germline CDR1 and CDR2: DFQATT and SNEGSKA (reference sequence). The CDR3 loop spans 17 amino acids. CDR3 sequence: CSARPGGGAAVAETQYF. For the CDR3, the DNA is TGCAGTGCTAGACCTGGCGGGGGGGCGGCTGTCGCAGAGACCCAGTACTTC.

The chain employs TRBV5-6 and TRBJ2-2, with D tentatively TRBD1 (6 bases). This CDR3 contains 13 residues. Germline values: CDR1 SGHDT, CDR2 YYEEEE. The germline V and J ends were trimmed by 6 bases and 7 bases, with 13 bases remaining between them. CDR3 coding DNA: TGTGCCAGCATAAACAGGGACGGCGGGGAGCTGTTTTTT. This codes for CASINRDGGELFF.

The genes are TRBV5-1 and TRBJ2-7, with 7 bases lining up with TRBD1. Germline CDR1 and CDR2: SGHRS and YFSETQ. This CDR3 spans 14 amino acids. With V trimmed by 4 bases and J by 5 bases, 9 bases remained unmatched. The CDR3 loop is CASSPSGQDHEQYF. The CDR3 DNA reads TGCGCCAGCAGCCCCTCCGGACAGGACCACGAGCAGTACTTC.

The chain joins TRBV28 to TRBJ2-5; 8 bases agree with TRBD2. The J call may be faulty, since TRBJ2-1 better matches the DNA end. The CDR3 is 16 amino acids. CDR1 is MDHEN and CDR2 is SYDVKM in the germline V gene. The CDR3 sequence: CASSFPPGTSGNEQFF. CDR3 bases: TGTGCCAGCAGTTTTCCCCCCGGGACTAGTGGAAATGAGCAGTTCTTC.

The V and J genes are TRBV4-1 and TRBJ1-1; D ambiguous. CDR1 is MGHRA, CDR2 YSYEKL, per germline. V dropped 0 bases and J dropped 1 base, with 12 bases sitting between them. The CDR3 sequence is 16 residues long. Written as DNA, the CDR3 is TGCGCCAGCAGCCAAGATGAACTAGGGTCGAACACTGAAGCTTTCTTT. Its protein product is CASSQDELGSNTEAFF.

The V call is TRBV5-1, the J call TRBJ2-5; possible D gene TRBD1, 6 bases. Trimming shortened V by 4 bases and J by 4 bases, and 14 bases separated the two germline ends. The CDR3 spans 14 residues. Germline assignment: CDR1 SGHRS and CDR2 YFSETQ. The CDR3 region has the DNA TGCGCCAGCAGCGCAAGGACAGACGGAGAGACCCAGTACTTC. Translation: CASSARTDGETQYF.

The chain employs TRBV5-5 and TRBJ1-1; unclear D gene. Between the trimmed V and J ends, which lost 4 bases and 2 bases, there was a span of 15 bases. This CDR3 is 15 amino acids long. CDR1 SGHKS and CDR2 YYEKEE come from the germline V gene (reference sequence). DNA of the CDR3: TGTGCCAGCAGCCATATGCCTAATCCCAACACTGAAGCTTTCTTT. Its translation: CASSHMPNPNTEAFF.

The rearrangement links TRBV28 to TRBJ2-1; D gene ambiguous. Deletions cut 5 bases from V and 5 bases from J, with 7 bases between. The CDR3 contains 12 residues. The V gene's germline CDR1 is MDHEN and CDR2 SYDVKM. The CDR3 is CASSPVDNEQFF. The CDR3 nucleotides read TGTGCCAGCAGTCCGGTAGACAATGAGCAGTTCTTC.